Listed below are T cell receptor beta chains from one sample, sequenced in a study of T-cell reconstitution after alpha-beta-depleted transplantation in children. Using its own MiXCR run on the PCR reads, TCRdb lists one record per CDR3 protein. The table shows under 750,000 distinct CDR3 sequences, with around 23% occurring only once. Source: PBMCs, mostly from graft donor cells, taken 360 days after TCRalphabeta/CD19-depleted stem cell transplant. The source of these receptors is a boy under three years old who had a stem cell transplant for acute myeloid leukemia, so the T cells may come from the graft donor. Each CDR3 is given with its conserved first and last residue. Fields, in order: clone size, J gene, D gene, V gene, CDR3 protein, CDR3 DNA. The D gene is left open where the match is weak. Clone size is shown for a subset of rows, as once, few, many or a class of expanded clone.

clone size: few
J gene: TRBJ1-2
D gene: NA
V gene: TRBV6-5
CDR3 protein: CASSYSYEAGLYGYTF
CDR3 DNA: TGTGCCAGCAGTTACTCGTACGAGGCTGGGCTCTATGGCTACACCTTC

clone size: few
J gene: TRBJ2-2
D gene: TRBD1
V gene: TRBV28
CDR3 protein: CASSSLYIRTGAESTGELFF
CDR3 DNA: TGTGCCAGCAGTTCCCTATATATCCGGACAGGCGCTGAATCCACCGGGGAGCTGTTTTTT

clone size: NA
J gene: TRBJ1-2
D gene: NA
V gene: TRBV12-3/TRBV12-4
CDR3 protein: CASSRTDFYGYTF
CDR3 DNA: TGTGCCAGCAGTCGGACGGACTTCTATGGCTACACCTTC

clone size: few
J gene: TRBJ2-1
D gene: TRBD1
V gene: TRBV2
CDR3 protein: CASSPTVTRDRGNEQFF
CDR3 DNA: TGTGCCAGCAGTCCCACCGTGACTCGGGACAGGGGCAATGAGCAGTTCTTC

clone size: NA
J gene: TRBJ2-1
D gene: TRBD1
V gene: TRBV9
CDR3 protein: CASSGQGQQFF
CDR3 DNA: TGTGCCAGCAGCGGACAGGGACAGCAGTTCTTC

clone size: many
J gene: TRBJ2-2
D gene: TRBD1
V gene: TRBV5-1
CDR3 protein: CASSSQRQGAGELFF
CDR3 DNA: TGCGCCAGCAGCTCTCAGAGACAGGGGGCCGGGGAGCTGTTTTTT

clone size: NA
J gene: TRBJ2-3
D gene: NA
V gene: TRBV10-3
CDR3 protein: CAISSRALTDTQYF
CDR3 DNA: TGTGCCATCAGTTCACGTGCCCTCACAGATACGCAGTATTTT

clone size: NA
J gene: TRBJ2-1
D gene: TRBD2
V gene: TRBV20-1
CDR3 protein: CSVVRTSGGAWSYNEQFF
CDR3 DNA: TGCAGTGTTGTCCGGACTAGCGGGGGGGCATGGTCCTACAATGAGCAGTTCTTC

clone size: NA
J gene: TRBJ2-1
D gene: TRBD2
V gene: TRBV4-2
CDR3 protein: CASSQDASGGYEQFF
CDR3 DNA: TGTGCCAGCAGCCAAGATGCTAGCGGGGGATACGAGCAGTTCTTC

clone size: NA
J gene: TRBJ1-1
D gene: NA
V gene: TRBV6-2/TRBV6-3
CDR3 protein: CASRSITGDTEAFF
CDR3 DNA: TGTGCCAGCAGATCGATCACAGGAGACACTGAAGCTTTCTTT

clone size: NA
J gene: TRBJ2-5
D gene: TRBD2
V gene: TRBV29-1
CDR3 protein: CSVDKPSGVGGETQYF
CDR3 DNA: TGCAGCGTTGATAAGCCTAGCGGGGTTGGGGGAGAGACCCAGTACTTC

clone size: many
J gene: TRBJ2-3
D gene: NA
V gene: TRBV30
CDR3 protein: CAWSPTTDTQYF
CDR3 DNA: TGTGCCTGGAGTCCCACGACAGATACGCAGTATTTT

clone size: few
J gene: TRBJ2-1
D gene: TRBD2
V gene: TRBV6-5
CDR3 protein: CASSYGLAAEQFF
CDR3 DNA: TGTGCCAGCAGTTACGGGCTAGCGGCCGAGCAGTTCTTC

clone size: few
J gene: TRBJ1-2
D gene: NA
V gene: TRBV12-3/TRBV12-4
CDR3 protein: CASSLLRGNYGYTF
CDR3 DNA: TGTGCCAGCAGTTTATTACGCGGGAACTATGGCTACACCTTC

clone size: many
J gene: TRBJ2-1
D gene: NA
V gene: TRBV12-3/TRBV12-4
CDR3 protein: CASTLDTRNEQFF
CDR3 DNA: TGTGCCAGTACCCTGGACACGCGGAATGAGCAGTTCTTC

clone size: NA
J gene: TRBJ1-1
D gene: TRBD1
V gene: TRBV3-1
CDR3 protein: CASSRTGTGGTEAFF
CDR3 DNA: TGTGCCAGCAGCCGTACCGGGACAGGGGGCACTGAAGCTTTCTTT

clone size: few
J gene: TRBJ2-1
D gene: NA
V gene: TRBV20-1
CDR3 protein: CSARASPSLGYNEQFF
CDR3 DNA: TGCAGTGCTAGAGCCTCACCTTCTTTGGGCTACAATGAGCAGTTCTTC

clone size: many
J gene: TRBJ1-5
D gene: TRBD1
V gene: TRBV20-1
CDR3 protein: CSAESRDRVVLQHF
CDR3 DNA: TGCAGTGCCGAATCCCGGGACAGGGTTGTGCTCCAGCATTTT

clone size: NA
J gene: TRBJ2-5
D gene: NA
V gene: TRBV20-1
CDR3 protein: CSAREGRNPQETQYF
CDR3 DNA: TGCAGTGCTAGAGAAGGGAGGAACCCCCAAGAGACCCAGTACTTC

clone size: NA
J gene: TRBJ1-1
D gene: TRBD1
V gene: TRBV10-3
CDR3 protein: CAISERTGDTEAFF
CDR3 DNA: TGTGCCATCAGTGAAAGGACAGGGGACACTGAAGCTTTCTTT

clone size: few
J gene: TRBJ1-1
D gene: NA
V gene: TRBV5-1
CDR3 protein: CASTGRLGGTEAFF
CDR3 DNA: TGCGCCAGCACGGGCAGGCTCGGAGGCACTGAAGCTTTCTTT

clone size: NA
J gene: TRBJ2-7
D gene: NA
V gene: TRBV10-3
CDR3 protein: CAISESLLGRAETYEQYF
CDR3 DNA: TGTGCCATCAGTGAGTCCCTCCTGGGCAGGGCGGAGACCTACGAGCAGTACTTC

clone size: NA
J gene: TRBJ2-2
D gene: NA
V gene: TRBV6-1
CDR3 protein: CATLGGTNTGELFF
CDR3 DNA: TGTGCCACCCTGGGGGGCACGAACACCGGGGAGCTGTTTTTT

clone size: few
J gene: TRBJ1-5
D gene: TRBD1
V gene: TRBV20-1
CDR3 protein: CSARDSGQGGQPQHF
CDR3 DNA: TGCAGTGCTAGAGATTCAGGACAGGGCGGCCAGCCCCAGCATTTT

clone size: few
J gene: TRBJ2-2
D gene: NA
V gene: TRBV12-3/TRBV12-4
CDR3 protein: CASLRRTGELFF
CDR3 DNA: TGTGCCAGCCTTAGGCGCACCGGGGAGCTGTTTTTT

clone size: NA
J gene: TRBJ2-3
D gene: NA
V gene: TRBV6-1
CDR3 protein: CASSKVVQDTQYF
CDR3 DNA: TGTGCCAGCTCTAAGGTAGTCCAAGATACGCAGTATTTT

clone size: few
J gene: TRBJ2-1
D gene: TRBD1
V gene: TRBV30
CDR3 protein: CAWAGQELLHLYNEQFF
CDR3 DNA: TGTGCCTGGGCGGGACAGGAGCTTCTCCACCTTTACAATGAGCAGTTCTTC

clone size: NA
J gene: TRBJ2-3
D gene: TRBD1
V gene: TRBV5-1
CDR3 protein: CASSRDRLPDTQYF
CDR3 DNA: TGCGCCAGCAGCCGGGACAGGCTCCCAGATACGCAGTATTTT

clone size: many
J gene: TRBJ2-1
D gene: TRBD2
V gene: TRBV20-1
CDR3 protein: CSARLIAGGSYNEQFF
CDR3 DNA: TGCAGTGCTAGATTAATAGCGGGGGGATCCTACAATGAGCAGTTCTTC

clone size: many
J gene: TRBJ2-2
D gene: NA
V gene: TRBV18
CDR3 protein: CASSPFPQVLGYTGELFF
CDR3 DNA: TGTGCCAGCTCACCGTTTCCACAAGTCCTCGGTTACACCGGGGAGCTGTTTTTT

clone size: many
J gene: TRBJ1-2
D gene: NA
V gene: TRBV5-1
CDR3 protein: CASSWEPQDYGYTF
CDR3 DNA: TGCGCCAGCAGCTGGGAGCCACAGGACTATGGCTACACCTTC

clone size: many
J gene: TRBJ2-5
D gene: NA
V gene: TRBV7-2
CDR3 protein: CASSHTGYETQYF
CDR3 DNA: TGTGCCAGCAGCCATACAGGGTACGAGACCCAGTACTTC

clone size: NA
J gene: TRBJ2-7
D gene: NA
V gene: TRBV21-1
CDR3 protein: CASSKGGEGQTNLSTYEQYF
CDR3 DNA: TGTGCCAGCAGCAAAGGGGGGGAAGGACAGACCAACCTTTCGACCTACGAGCAGTACTTC

clone size: many
J gene: TRBJ2-6
D gene: NA
V gene: TRBV12-3/TRBV12-4
CDR3 protein: CASSFGGTGANVLTF
CDR3 DNA: TGTGCCAGCAGTTTCGGAGGGACTGGGGCCAACGTCCTGACTTTC

clone size: few
J gene: TRBJ2-6
D gene: TRBD1
V gene: TRBV12-3/TRBV12-4
CDR3 protein: CASSNRGEGANVLTF
CDR3 DNA: TGTGCCAGCAGTAACAGGGGGGAGGGGGCCAACGTCCTGACTTTC

clone size: once
J gene: TRBJ2-5
D gene: NA
V gene: TRBV7-6
CDR3 protein: CASSRLGGPETQYF
CDR3 DNA: TGTGCCAGCAGCAGACTAGGGGGGCCGGAGACCCAGTACTTC

clone size: few
J gene: TRBJ2-2
D gene: TRBD1
V gene: TRBV5-1
CDR3 protein: CASHPTGADTGELFF
CDR3 DNA: TGCGCCAGCCACCCAACAGGGGCGGACACCGGGGAGCTGTTTTTT

clone size: NA
J gene: TRBJ1-1
D gene: NA
V gene: TRBV12-3/TRBV12-4
CDR3 protein: CASRIGGHTEAFF
CDR3 DNA: TGTGCCAGCAGGATCGGGGGGCACACTGAAGCTTTCTTT

clone size: many
J gene: TRBJ2-1
D gene: TRBD1
V gene: TRBV6-5
CDR3 protein: CASSYGKGQGVSNEQFF
CDR3 DNA: TGTGCCAGCAGTTATGGAAAGGGACAGGGGGTATCCAATGAGCAGTTCTTC

clone size: once
J gene: TRBJ2-3
D gene: NA
V gene: TRBV2
CDR3 protein: CASRHESTDTQYF
CDR3 DNA: TGTGCCAGCAGGCATGAAAGCACAGATACGCAGTATTTT